This passage covers 22 T cell receptor beta chains from one sample sequenced in a study of blood T cell repertoires in COVID-19. Using immunoSEQ multiplex PCR, the repertoire was profiled, and TCRdb retains in-frame clones only, with some absent. Of 59,000 or so clones listed, over 75% are singletons. The sequencing sample was made of peripheral blood. These receptors were obtained from a man between 60 and 75 years old with acute or convalescent COVID-19.

The chain combines TRBV5-1 with TRBJ2-1, with 8 bases identical to TRBD1. CDR3 size: 15 residues. Looked up from germline, CDR1 is SGHRS and CDR2 is YFSETQ. J lost 4 bases, V lost 1 base, and 4 bases had no gene match. In DNA, the CDR3 is TGCGCCAGCAGCTTGACGACAGGGGCGTACAATGAGCAGTTCTTC. It yields the protein CASSLTTGAYNEQFF.

The V gene is TRBV15, the J gene TRBJ2-1; the match to TRBD1 covers 7 bases. In germline, CDR1 is LNHNV, CDR2 YYDKDF (reference sequence). This CDR3 has 17 amino acids. The V and J ends lost 4 bases and 1 base, in that order; junction bases with no gene match: 10. For the CDR3, the DNA is TGTGCCACCAGCACTCTAAGGGGGCGTAAATCCTACAATGAGCAGTTCTTC. Its translation: CATSTLRGRKSYNEQFF. Combining the CDR3 with reference TRBV15 and TRBJ2-1 gives the whole variable domain DAMVIQNPRYQVTQFGKPVTLSCSQTLNHNVMYWYQQKSSQAPKLLFHYYDKDFNNEADTPDNFQSRRPNTSFCFLDIRSPGLGDTAMYLCATSTLRGRKSYNEQFFGPGTRLTVL.

This clone was observed a single time. CDR3 amino acids: CASSHRDELFF. CDR3 sequence (DNA): TGTGCCAGCAGCCACCGAGATGAGCTGTTTTTT. V is TRBV3-1 (or the pseudogene TRBV3-2) and J is TRBJ2-2; no firm D call. The CDR3 length is 11 residues. Germline CDR1 and CDR2: LGHDT and YNNKEL (reference sequence). The ends were cut back, 3 bases at V and 11 bases at J, with 7 bases in the middle.

The J gene is TRBJ1-1, the V gene TRBV7-9, with D uncertain. The V end was cut by 8 bases, the J end by 11 bases, with 21 bases between. CDR1 SEHNR and CDR2 FQNEAQ come from the germline V gene (reference sequence). The CDR3 length is 13 residues. This CDR3 is CASSRGKALEAFF. CDR3 nucleotide sequence: TGTGCCAGCTCCCGGGGTAAGGCCTTAGAGGCTTTCTTT.

This clone was observed a few times. The CDR3 loop is CASSSGTSGGSYEQYF. CDR3 DNA sequence: TGCGCCAGCAGCTCGGGGACTAGCGGGGGGTCCTACGAGCAGTACTTC. The rearrangement joins TRBV5-1 to TRBJ2-7, with TRBD2 matching 15 bases. Unmatched junction bases numbered 2, after V lost 3 bases and J lost 1 base. The CDR3 length is 16 residues. Germline V CDR1 and CDR2: SGHRS, YFSETQ.

The chain combines TRBV13 with TRBJ2-3, with D maybe TRBD1 (6 bases). Germline lookup yields CDR1 PRHDT and CDR2 FYEKMQ (reference sequence). The ends were cut back, 6 bases at V and 1 base at J, with 17 bases in the middle. The CDR3 contains 16 residues. The CDR3 spells CASRSDSPKRTDTQYF. For the CDR3, the DNA is TGTGCCAGCAGGTCGGACAGCCCGAAACGCACAGATACGCAGTATTTT.

This chain joins TRBV11-2 and TRBJ1-6, with TRBD1 matching over 7 bases. J was trimmed by 0 bases and V by 3 bases; bases with no gene match: 11. CDR3 size: 19 residues. CDR1 is SGHAT, CDR2 FQNNGV, per germline. CDR3 region: CASSLWGQRASSYNSPLHF. The CDR3, as DNA: TGTGCCAGCAGCTTGTGGGGACAGAGAGCGAGCTCCTATAATTCACCCCTCCACTTT. Based on the CDR3 plus reference TRBV11-2 and TRBJ1-6, the full variable domain is EAGVAQSPRYKIIEKRQSVAFWCNPISGHATLYWYQQILGQGPKLLIQFQNNGVVDDSQLPKDRFSAERLKGVDSTLKIQPAKLEDSAVYLCASSLWGQRASSYNSPLHFGNGTRLTVT.

The CDR3 sequence is CASSQGFRAKPDTQYF. CDR3 coding DNA: TGTGCCAGCAGCCAAGGGTTCAGGGCGAAACCGGATACGCAGTATTTT. This chain connects TRBV3-1 (or the pseudogene TRBV3-2) to TRBJ2-3, with D perhaps matching TRBD1 (5 bases). V lost 1 base and J lost 6, with 17 bases in between. The CDR3 runs 16 residues. Germline V gene data show CDR1 as LGHDT and CDR2 as YNNKEL (reference sequence).

J is TRBJ2-2 and V is TRBV5-1; 10 bases align to TRBD1. Germline CDR1 reads SGHRS; CDR2 reads YFSETQ. Trimming at V came to 5 bases and at J to 7 bases, leaving 5 bases not matched to a gene. The CDR3 has 14 amino acids. DNA of the CDR3: TGCGCCAGCAGACCCGGGACAGGGGTCGGGGAGCTGTTTTTT. This codes for CASRPGTGVGELFF.

The V and J genes are TRBV6-1 and TRBJ2-3; D is perhaps TRBD2 (6 bases). V lost 1 base, J lost 7 bases, and 9 bases lay in between. Germline V lookup: CDR1 MNHNS, CDR2 SASEGT. The CDR3 has 13 residues. The CDR3 bases are TGTGCCAGCAGTGAAGGGAGGGGTAATACGCAGTATTTT. It yields the protein CASSEGRGNTQYF.

In its sample, this clone was seen once. This sequence joins TRBV19 and TRBJ2-2, with 8 bases that match TRBD2. Germline trimming cut 5 bases from V and 5 bases from J; bases unmatched to any gene: 7. The V gene's germline CDR1 is LNHDA and CDR2 SQIVND (reference sequence). This CDR3 comprises 15 residues. The CDR3 region is CASSVPGLVTGELFF. Written as DNA, the CDR3 is TGTGCCAGTAGTGTGCCGGGACTAGTAACCGGGGAGCTGTTTTTT.

V usage is TRBV6-5 and J usage is TRBJ1-2; 7 bases map to TRBD1. Germline CDR1 MNHEY, CDR2 SVGAGI. The CDR3 extends over 15 amino acids. Trimming at V came to 4 bases and at J to 6 bases, leaving 11 bases not matched to a gene. The CDR3 loop reads CASSSQRGRSHGYTF. The CDR3 nucleotides are TGTGCCAGCAGTTCCCAAAGGGGGCGATCTCATGGCTACACCTTC.

J is TRBJ2-6 and V is TRBV11-2, with D possibly being TRBD2 (6 bases). Germline V CDR1 and CDR2: SGHAT, FQNNGV. This CDR3 is 16 amino acids long. The V gene lost 3 bases and the J gene lost 1 base, with 10 bases spanning the gap. CDR3 in amino acids: CASSLVGGSGANVLTF. The DNA for the CDR3 is TGTGCCAGCAGCTTGGTGGGGGGTTCTGGGGCCAACGTCCTGACTTTC.

In this sample, this clone turned up a few times. The chain is built from TRBV7-9 and TRBJ2-3, with D maybe TRBD1 (5 bases). This CDR3 contains 15 residues. V dropped 1 base and J dropped 2 bases, with 10 bases sitting between them. The germline CDR1 and CDR2 sequences are SEHNR and FQNEAQ (reference sequence). CDR3 bases: TGTGCCAGCAGCTTAGGGGGCTCGCACACAGATACGCAGTATTTT. Translation: CASSLGGSHTDTQYF.

This chain joins TRBV4-2 and TRBJ2-7; perhaps TRBD1 as D (6 bases). With 0 bases removed from V and 9 bases from J, the gap between germline ends came to 9 bases. This CDR3 contains 12 residues. Germline V gives CDR1 LGHNA, CDR2 YNFKEQ. DNA for the CDR3: TGTGCCAGCAGCCAAGAAGGGGGTGGGCAGTACTTC. Its protein is CASSQEGGGQYF.

The genes are TRBV7-6 and TRBJ1-6; a weak D match, TRBD1 (6 bases). Trimming cost V 6 bases and J 10 bases, with 16 bases left between them. The germline gives CDR1 SGHVS, CDR2 FNYEAQ. The CDR3 totals 14 residues. CDR3 loop: CASRGTGYRSPLHF. In DNA form, the CDR3 reads TGTGCCAGCAGGGGTACAGGGTATCGCTCACCCCTCCACTTT.

The sample holds a few counts of this clone. The chain carries TRBV5-1 and TRBJ2-1, with D maybe TRBD1 (5 bases). The CDR3 is 15 residues long. The ends were cut back, 4 bases at V and 5 bases at J, with 16 bases in the middle. Per germline, CDR1 SGHRS and CDR2 YFSETQ. CDR3 loop: CASSVRGFLDNEQFF. Here the CDR3 DNA reads TGCGCCAGCAGCGTTAGGGGTTTTTTGGACAATGAGCAGTTCTTC.

V is TRBV14 and J is TRBJ2-1; 7 nucleotides line up with TRBD1. From germline, CDR1 is SGHDN and CDR2 FVKESK. This CDR3 is 12 amino acids long. With 6 bases clipped from V and 8 bases from J, the junction kept 4 bases outside the gene matches. CDR3 region: CASRNRGHEQFF. CDR3 bases: TGTGCCAGCAGGAACAGGGGTCATGAGCAGTTCTTC.

V usage is TRBV24-1 and J usage is TRBJ2-7; D may be TRBD2 (5 bases). Trimming cost V 6 bases and J 6 bases, with 14 bases left between them. This CDR3 contains 13 residues. CDR1 is KGHDR and CDR2 is SFDVKD in the germline V gene. CDR3 sequence (DNA): TGTGCCACCAGTCAATATAGTGCGGGCGAGCAGTACTTC. Its protein product is CATSQYSAGEQYF.

There are many counts of this clone. The chain has TRBV4-2 and TRBJ2-7; D possibly corresponds to TRBD2 (5 bases). CDR1 LGHNA and CDR2 YNFKEQ come from the germline V gene. Trimming took off 0 bases at V and 7 bases at J, with 10 bases between the two ends. The CDR3 covers 13 residues. The DNA for the CDR3 is TGTGCCAGCAGCCAAGAGGGAGCGAGAGAGCAGTACTTC. Amino acids: CASSQEGAREQYF.

The rearrangement links TRBV11-2 to TRBJ2-7; weak D call: TRBD1 (6 bases). Germline lookup yields CDR1 SGHAT and CDR2 FQNNGV. This CDR3 is built from 17 residues. V was clipped by 2 bases and J by 1 base, with 18 bases between them. CDR3: CASSLPPRQDFSYEQYF. For the CDR3, the DNA is TGTGCCAGCAGCTTACCTCCCCGACAGGACTTTTCCTACGAGCAGTACTTC.

This clone was detected only a few times. This chain uses TRBV6-2 or TRBV6-3 with TRBJ1-1, with D possibly matching TRBD1 (6 bases). Germline V gene data show CDR1 as MNHEY and CDR2 as SVGEGT. This CDR3 spans 13 amino acids. Trimming shortened V by 4 bases and J by 3 bases, and 9 bases separated the two germline ends. This CDR3 reads CASSLGQYTEAFF. The CDR3 bases are TGTGCCAGCAGTTTAGGACAGTACACTGAAGCTTTCTTT.